This TCR beta chain was documented in a study of blood T cell repertoires in COVID-19. As for the study in general: In each case, the material was cDNA or gDNA derived from T cells, B-cell-depleted T cells, or PBMCs.

Profiled with immunoSEQ multiplex PCR; TCRdb holds only in-frame clones, not every one. The data hold under 250,000 clones, with about 80% observed a single time. The germline CDR1 and CDR2 sequences are MNHNY and SVGAGI (reference sequence). The CDR3 spans 14 residues. J was trimmed by 8 bases and V by 6 bases; bases with no gene match: 5. The sequence was collected from a man between 50 and 59 years old with active or convalescent COVID-19. The rearrangement links TRBV6-6 to TRBJ2-1; 12 bases are shared with TRBD2. Sequencing used peripheral blood. The CDR3 sequence: CASRLAGGSDEQFF. CDR3 sequence (DNA): TGTGCCAGCAGACTAGCGGGGGGAAGCGATGAGCAGTTCTTC.